The 31 T cell receptor beta chains below were found in one sample sequenced in a study of CD8+ T cells in alopecia areata. RNA was isolated and reverse transcribed to cDNA, the sequencing template. Profiling relied on immunoSEQ multiplex PCR, and the TCRdb table lists in-frame clones only, not all of them. The sample contains about 150,000 clones, 47% of which appear only once. Material: CD4+ T cells sorted from blood. The source is a human donor with alopecia areata.

The V call is TRBV25-1, the J call TRBJ1-2; 7 bases are a match to TRBD1. In germline, CDR1 is MGHDK, CDR2 SYGVNS. CDR3 size: 13 residues. J lost 3 bases, V lost 6 bases, and 4 bases had no gene match. The CDR3 here is CASSLGTDYGYTF. The DNA for the CDR3 is TGTGCCAGCAGCCTTGGGACAGACTATGGCTACACCTTC.

This clone has a handful of counts. V and J are TRBV7-9 and TRBJ1-2; 8 bases line up with TRBD1. The CDR3 runs to 12 residues. Trimming cost V 7 bases and J 6 bases; bases outside gene matches: 4. CDR1 and CDR2 (germline): SEHNR, FQNEAQ (reference sequence). The CDR3 coding sequence is TGTGCCAGCAAAAGGGACAGGAATGGCTACACCTTC. Encoded protein: CASKRDRNGYTF.

The CDR3 nucleotides read TGCAGCGTCGACCCACAGAACACTGAAGCTTTCTTT. Encoded protein: CSVDPQNTEAFF. The rearrangement uses TRBV29-1 and TRBJ1-1; the D is unclear. V lost 6 bases and J lost 1, with 9 bases in between. Germline CDR1 and CDR2: SQVTM and ANQGSEA. This CDR3 contains 12 residues.

The rearrangement joins TRBV6-5 to TRBJ1-2; TRBD1 might be the D (5 bases). Germline V gene sequence: CDR1 MNHEY, CDR2 SVGAGI. This CDR3 contains 13 residues. Deletions cut 6 bases from V and 2 bases from J, with 10 bases between. CDR3 nucleotides: TGTGCCAGCAGCCCAGGACACAACTATGGCTACACCTTC. This translates into CASSPGHNYGYTF.

A remark on this clone: A much larger clone lies a single base off, so this may be a read error. The chain combines TRBV5-4 with TRBJ2-5; D unclear. The germline CDR1 and CDR2 sequences are SGHNT and YYREEE (reference sequence). V was cut by 4 bases and J by 3 bases, with 4 bases left in between. The CDR3 is made up of 11 amino acids. CDR3 protein: CASSVEETQYF. CDR3 coding DNA: TGTGCCAGCAGCGTAGAAGAGACCCAGTACTTC.

The rearrangement joins TRBV7-9 to TRBJ1-5; D remains ambiguous. Germline V gene sequence: CDR1 SEHNR, CDR2 FQNEAQ (reference sequence). This CDR3 comprises 14 residues. Between the trimmed V and J ends, which lost 5 bases and 4 bases, there was a span of 12 bases. As DNA, the CDR3 is TGTGCCAGCAGCCCCCGGGCCGGTAATCAGCCCCAGCATTTT. Its translation: CASSPRAGNQPQHF.

This clone has more than one count but fewer than ten. The CDR3 DNA follows: TGTGCCAGCAGCCTCCGGACTAGCGGGATCTACGAGCAGTACTTC. Translated: CASSLRTSGIYEQYF. The chain carries TRBV14 and TRBJ2-7, with 12 bases matching TRBD2. This CDR3 region has 15 residues. Trimming at V came to 4 bases and at J to 3 bases, leaving 4 bases not matched to a gene. Germline loops: CDR1 SGHDN, CDR2 FVKESK.

The genes are TRBV7-3 and TRBJ2-1; D gene ambiguous. This CDR3 region has 15 residues. CDR1 and CDR2 (germline): SGHTA, FQGTGA. The V end was cut by 2 bases, the J end by 3 bases, with 11 bases between. The CDR3 protein is CASSLVGGNYNEQFF. DNA of the CDR3: TGTGCCAGCAGCTTAGTTGGCGGAAACTACAATGAGCAGTTCTTC. Full variable domain (missing parts from reference TRBV7-3 and TRBJ2-1): GAGVSQTPSNKVTEKGKYVELRCDPISGHTALYWYRQSLGQGPEFLIYFQGTGAADDSGLPNDRFFAVRPEGSVSTLKIQRTERGDSAVYLCASSLVGGNYNEQFFGPGTRLTVL.

J is TRBJ1-1 and V is TRBV29-1; unclear D gene. The CDR3 sequence is 15 residues long. Germline-derived CDR1 and CDR2 are SQVTM and ANQGSEA. V lost 0 bases to trimming and J lost 1 base, with 12 bases between them. The DNA for the CDR3 is TGCAGCGTTGAAGAGTTCGCGTCGGCGAACACTGAAGCTTTCTTT. Translated, it gives CSVEEFASANTEAFF.

The genes are TRBV20-1 and TRBJ1-1; D unresolved. V lost 3 bases to trimming and J lost 3 bases, with 2 bases between them. Germline assignment: CDR1 DFQATT and CDR2 SNEGSKA (reference sequence). The length of the CDR3 is 10 residues. In nucleotides, the CDR3 is TGCAGTGCTAGGTACACTGAAGCTTTCTTT. Its protein is CSARYTEAFF.

The chain joins TRBV30 to TRBJ1-5, with 9 positions matching TRBD1. V was clipped by 3 bases and J by 4 bases; unmatched bases: 1. CDR1 GTSNPN and CDR2 SVGIG come from the germline V gene (reference sequence). The CDR3 is 13 amino acids. CDR3 in amino acids: CAWRGQGNQPQHF. CDR3 nucleotide sequence: TGTGCCTGGAGGGGACAGGGAAATCAGCCCCAGCATTTT.

The CDR3 region is CASSLGQGAYEQYF. As DNA, the CDR3 is TGTGCCAGCAGCTTGGGACAGGGGGCCTACGAGCAGTACTTC. The genes are TRBV5-4 and TRBJ2-7; TRBD1 matches 9 bases. Looked up from germline, CDR1 is SGHNT and CDR2 is YYREEE (reference sequence). The CDR3 is made up of 14 amino acids. The V gene end was trimmed by 0 bases and the J gene end by 2 bases; junction bases not matched to a gene: 0.

The chain employs TRBV29-1 and TRBJ1-2; the match to TRBD1 covers 10 bases. The CDR3 length is 13 residues. Losses at the gene ends were 7 bases for V and 5 bases for J; bases not matched to a gene: 7. Germline V gives CDR1 SQVTM, CDR2 ANQGSEA. In DNA form, the CDR3 reads TGCAGCGCCGGACAGGGGGGATTTTATGGCTACACCTTC. It encodes CSAGQGGFYGYTF.

This clone appeared a single time. This sequence joins TRBV29-1 and TRBJ2-7; tentatively, D is TRBD1 (5 bases). The V end was cut by 3 bases, the J end by 7 bases, with 16 bases between. Germline V gene sequence: CDR1 SQVTM, CDR2 ANQGSEA. The CDR3 extends over 13 amino acids. For the CDR3, the DNA is TGCAGCGTTGAGGGCTTTGGGGCGGTGGAGCAGTACTTC. This encodes CSVEGFGAVEQYF.

The chain is built from TRBV29-1 and TRBJ2-7; D gene uncertain. V lost 6 bases, J lost 0 bases, and 15 bases lay in between. The germline V gene encodes CDR1 SQVTM and CDR2 ANQGSEA. This CDR3 comprises 14 residues. CDR3 in amino acids: CSVLLGWPSYEQYF. CDR3 nucleotides: TGCAGCGTACTTCTGGGATGGCCCTCCTACGAGCAGTACTTC.

The CDR3 here is CASARGTNTEAFF. The CDR3 DNA sequence: TGTGCCAGCGCGAGGGGAACGAACACTGAAGCTTTCTTT. The chain links TRBV6-5 to TRBJ1-1; the D gene is possibly TRBD1 (5 bases). The V and J ends lost 8 bases and 1 base respectively, with 11 bases between them. In germline, CDR1 is MNHEY, CDR2 SVGAGI. CDR3 length: 13 residues.

This clone was picked up a small number of times. The rearrangement links TRBV5-4 to TRBJ2-1, with TRBD2 matching over 7 bases. The CDR3 runs to 15 residues. V dropped 3 bases and J dropped 3; count of bases not matched to a gene: 6. The germline gives CDR1 SGHNT, CDR2 YYREEE (reference sequence). The CDR3 here is CASSSASGNYNEQFF. The CDR3 nucleotides are TGTGCCAGCAGCTCGGCTAGCGGAAACTACAATGAGCAGTTCTTC.

The chain has TRBV6-5 and TRBJ2-7; the match to TRBD1 covers 7 bases. V lost 5 bases to trimming and J lost 6 bases; unmatched junction nucleotides: 7. The CDR3 has 13 amino acids. Germline V gives CDR1 MNHEY, CDR2 SVGAGI. For the CDR3, the DNA is TGTGCCAGCAGTGAGACAGGGATGGGCGAGCAGTACTTC. It codes for CASSETGMGEQYF.

The rearrangement uses TRBV29-1 and TRBJ1-4; 9 bases fit TRBD1. V trimming: 7 bases; J trimming: 7 bases; junction bases outside the gene matches: 7. Germline CDR1 and CDR2: SQVTM and ANQGSEA. The CDR3 spans 13 residues. Here the CDR3 DNA reads TGCAGCGCTTCACAGGGGGCGATTGAAAAACTGTTTTTT. Translating gives CSASQGAIEKLFF.

This clone was seen more than once but under ten times. The chain couples TRBV30 to TRBJ2-7, with 7 positions matching TRBD1. Trimming cost V 2 bases and J 2 bases; bases outside gene matches: 6. Germline values: CDR1 GTSNPN, CDR2 SVGIG (reference sequence). The CDR3 runs to 14 residues. CDR3 DNA: TGTGCCTGGAGTCGAGCTCAGGGGGCCTACGAGCAGTACTTC. Its protein is CAWSRAQGAYEQYF.

V usage is TRBV6-5 and J usage is TRBJ2-1; 11 bases match TRBD2. V shed 6 bases and J 5 bases; nucleotides not matched to a gene: 6. The germline V gene has CDR1 MNHEY and CDR2 SVGAGI. The CDR3 length is 15 residues. The CDR3 protein is CASSISLAGDNEQFF. The CDR3 region has the DNA TGTGCCAGCAGCATCTCACTAGCGGGGGACAATGAGCAGTTCTTC.

The chain is built from TRBV13 and TRBJ2-4, with 9 positions matching TRBD1. The CDR3 spans 17 residues. Germline V gene lookup returns CDR1 PRHDT and CDR2 FYEKMQ (reference sequence). With V trimmed by 0 bases and J by 3 bases, 6 bases remained unmatched. As DNA, the CDR3 is TGTGCCAGCAGCTTAGGCTGGGACAGGGCCGGCAAAAACATTCAGTACTTC. Translated: CASSLGWDRAGKNIQYF.

This clone was observed a few times. This rearrangement joins TRBV29-1 to TRBJ2-5; 8 nucleotides line up with TRBD2. Germline lookup yields CDR1 SQVTM and CDR2 ANQGSEA. V dropped 6 bases and J dropped 1; count of bases not matched to a gene: 4. The CDR3 length is 13 residues. CDR3 DNA sequence: TGCAGCGTGCAGGGACTAGTCCAAGAGACCCAGTACTTC. Protein: CSVQGLVQETQYF.

The J gene is TRBJ1-5, the V gene TRBV4-1; 7 nucleotides agree with TRBD1. Trimming removed 1 base from V and 2 bases from J; junction bases left unmatched: 5. The germline CDR1 and CDR2 sequences are MGHRA and YSYEKL. The CDR3 extends over 16 amino acids. CDR3 nucleotide sequence: TGCGCCAGCAGCCAAGTCCCGACAGGGCGCAATCAGCCCCAGCATTTT. This codes for CASSQVPTGRNQPQHF.

CDR3 bases: TGTGCCAGCGGGGAAGAAGAGACCCAGTACTTC. It specifies CASGEEETQYF. The chain couples TRBV11-2 to TRBJ2-5; D is unclear. The germline gives CDR1 SGHAT, CDR2 FQNNGV. V was clipped by 8 bases and J by 3 bases, with 7 bases between them. The CDR3 loop spans 11 amino acids.

This clone appeared once. The rearrangement links TRBV28 to TRBJ2-7; TRBD2 matches 9 bases. The V gene's germline CDR1 is MDHEN and CDR2 SYDVKM. This CDR3 is built from 17 residues. The V gene end was trimmed by 7 bases and the J gene end by 3 bases; junction bases not matched to a gene: 16. The CDR3, as DNA: TGTGCCAGCAACTCCCCATCGACTAGCGGAAGTGGCTACGAGCAGTACTTC. Translated, it gives CASNSPSTSGSGYEQYF.

The CDR3 region is CASESGITDTQYF. CDR3 nucleotides: TGCGCCAGCGAGAGCGGTATCACAGATACGCAGTATTTT. V usage is TRBV4-1 and J usage is TRBJ2-3; TRBD2 might be the D (5 bases). V lost 8 bases, J lost 2 bases, and 11 bases lay in between. The CDR3 length is 13 residues. Germline V gene data show CDR1 as MGHRA and CDR2 as YSYEKL.

The CDR3 here is CASSAGTVRGTQYF. The CDR3 DNA reads as TGTGCCAGCAGTGCGGGGACGGTAAGAGGGACCCAGTACTTC. The rearrangement joins TRBV25-1 to TRBJ2-5; TRBD1 or TRBD2 may be the D gene (5 bases each). Trimming removed 4 bases at V and 7 bases at J, with 16 bases between. This CDR3 region has 14 residues. The germline gives CDR1 MGHDK, CDR2 SYGVNS. Drawing the rest from reference TRBV25-1 and TRBJ2-5, the complete variable domain is EADIYQTPRYLVIGTGKKITLECSQTMGHDKMYWYQQDPGMELHLIHYSYGVNSTEKGDLSSESTVSRIRTEHFPLTLESARPSHTSQYLCASSAGTVRGTQYFGPGTRLLVL.

This clone was seen a handful of times. This chain links TRBV15 with TRBJ1-1, with TRBD1 as a possible D gene (6 bases). CDR1 and CDR2 from the germline V gene are LNHNV and YYDKDF (reference sequence). Trimming stripped 4 bases from V and 3 bases from J, with 12 bases between. The CDR3 is made up of 14 amino acids. CDR3 protein: CATSINRVDTEAFF. The CDR3 DNA sequence: TGTGCCACCAGCATAAACAGGGTGGACACTGAAGCTTTCTTT. The whole variable domain, filled in from reference TRBV15 and TRBJ1-1, reads DAMVIQNPRYQVTQFGKPVTLSCSQTLNHNVMYWYQQKSSQAPKLLFHYYDKDFNNEADTPDNFQSRRPNTSFCFLDIRSPGLGDTAMYLCATSINRVDTEAFFGQGTRLTVV.

A few counts support this clone. The J gene is TRBJ2-1, the V gene TRBV29-1; 7 nucleotides align to TRBD1. CDR1 and CDR2 (germline): SQVTM, ANQGSEA. The V segment lost 4 bases and the J segment 10 bases; nucleotides outside the gene matches: 4. This CDR3 is 11 amino acids long. The CDR3 loop is CSVVTGYEQFF. The CDR3 DNA reads as TGCAGCGTTGTGACAGGGTACGAGCAGTTCTTC.

The chain joins TRBV12-5 to TRBJ2-1; 10 nucleotides match TRBD2. V trimming: 4 bases; J trimming: 8 bases; junction bases outside the gene matches: 14. Germline CDR1 LGHNT, CDR2 FRNRAP. This CDR3 has 17 amino acids. The CDR3 region is CASGSGRGLALVHEQFF. The CDR3 nucleotides are TGTGCTAGTGGTTCAGGCAGGGGACTAGCGCTAGTACATGAGCAGTTCTTC.